The clone carrying this T cell receptor (beta chain) was counted once. Antigen specificity is unknown. CDR1 is SGHDN and CDR2 is FVKESK in the germline V gene. The V and J ends lost 4 bases and 1 base, in that order; junction bases with no gene match: 5. The CDR3 sequence is 15 residues long. Clones were read by immunoSEQ multiplex PCR, and TCRdb kept only the in-frame ones, dropping some. The sample records tens of thousands of clones, 83% being singletons. As to time point: baseline, week 1 (first vaccination visit). Treatment given: pre-vaccination baseline after standard-of-care therapy. Every donor had a new WHO grade 3 or 4 astrocytoma that was IDH1-mutant, with loss of nuclear ATRX. This sample was taken from a study of a mutant IDH1 vaccine in newly diagnosed glioma. Whole-study context: Treated patients showed a male proportion of approximately 60%, a female proportion of around 38%, and a mean age of around 40 years. Former treatment meant radiotherapy, temozolomide, or both; the majority had gotten both. Study conclusions and caveats: Pseudoprogression appeared independent of alterations in top peripheral clonotypes.

The sample was PBMCs, taken from a glioma patient treated with radiotherapy, temozolomide or both. This clonotype originated in a woman between 50 and 59 years old with glioma. This rearrangement joins TRBV14 to TRBJ2-5, with TRBD1 matching over 8 bases. The CDR3 coding sequence is TGTGCCAGCAGCCCTTTAGACAGGGGCCAAGAGACCCAGTACTTC. It encodes CASSPLDRGQETQYF.